This entry lists 12 T cell receptor beta chains sequenced from one sample in a study of T cell clonality in common variable immunodeficiency. This table comes from immunoSEQ multiplex PCR, and its TCRdb copy is limited to in-frame clones, with some not included. The table lists some 52,000 clones, no singletons, with less than 4% in the top ten. Sequenced: peripheral blood mononuclear cells. The receptors shown here come from a person aged 18 to 75 in good health.

This clone was detected a few times. The CDR3 is cut off 3 residues early in the read; its end comes from the germline J gene. V usage is TRBV11-3 and J usage is TRBJ2-1; TRBD1 matches 8 bases. Trimming removed 1 base from V and 3 bases from J; junction bases left unmatched: 2. The CDR3 covers 15 residues. The germline CDR1 and CDR2 sequences are SGHNT and YENEEA. The CDR3 DNA, read in part, is TGTGCCAGCAGCTTAGGGACAGGGTTCTACAATGAG. It codes for CASSLGTGFYNE. From start to end, the CDR3 is CASSLGTGFYNEQFF.

This clone was observed a handful of times. The read terminates 3 residues before the CDR3 end, so the remaining end is supplied by the germline J gene. The rearrangement links TRBV20-1 to TRBJ1-3, with unresolved D. CDR1 DFQATT and CDR2 SNEGSKA come from the germline V gene (reference sequence). CDR3 size: 13 residues. V lost 3 bases and J lost 7, with 13 bases in between. The CDR3 bases that were read are TGCAGTGCTAGTCCTCAGGTCGGCAACACC. Its protein product is CSASPQVGNT. The whole CDR3 region reads CSASPQVGNTIYF.

Ten or more counts support this clone. The read terminates 3 residues ahead of where the CDR3 ends, so the germline J gene completes it. The chain has TRBV7-9 and TRBJ1-6; TRBD1 might be the D (5 bases). V was pared by 5 bases and J by 10 bases, with 18 bases between. Germline V gene sequence: CDR1 SEHNR, CDR2 FQNEAQ (reference sequence). The CDR3 contains 15 residues. The CDR3 loop reads CASSQQDQIRSPLHF. The part of the CDR3 DNA that was read is TGTGCCAGCAGCCAACAGGACCAAATTCGATCACCC.

This clone has a count of ten or more. The observed sequence ends 3 residues before the CDR3 terminus, with the missing tail filled in from the germline J gene. This sequence joins TRBV14 and TRBJ2-7; TRBD2 aligns across 9 bases. Looked up from germline, CDR1 is SGHDN and CDR2 is FVKESK. V lost 1 base and J lost 6; bases outside the gene matches: 4. CDR3 size: 14 residues. This CDR3 reads CASSQVLAGGEQYF. Incomplete CDR3 DNA: TGTGCCAGCAGCCAAGTACTAGCGGGTGGCGAG.

This clone was seen at least ten times. The sequence runs out 3 residues before the end of the CDR3; the remainder is reconstructed from the germline J gene. The chain employs TRBV20-1 and TRBJ1-4; D remains ambiguous. Germline CDR1 and CDR2: DFQATT and SNEGSKA (reference sequence). Deletions cut 0 bases from V and 8 bases from J, with 10 bases between. The CDR3 totals 13 residues. CDR3 sequence reads: CSARDPGVEKLFF. Partial CDR3 DNA: TGCAGTGCTAGAGATCCCGGGGTCGAAAAA.

This clone has ten or more counts. The read terminates 3 residues before the CDR3 end, so the remaining end is supplied by the germline J gene. The chain links TRBV19 to TRBJ1-5, with unresolved D. V was clipped by 5 bases and J by 2 bases, with 13 bases between them. CDR3 length: 15 amino acids. From germline, CDR1 is LNHDA and CDR2 SQIVND (reference sequence). Partial CDR3 DNA: TGTGCCAGTAGTTCCTCCCCCGGGGGCAATCAGCCC. Its translation is CASSSSPGGNQP. The entire CDR3 protein is CASSSSPGGNQPQHF.

This clone was recorded at least ten times. The CDR3 extends 3 residues past the end of the read, so its final part is completed from the germline J gene. This chain connects TRBV20-1 to TRBJ2-5, with 11 bases identical to TRBD1. V lost 6 bases to trimming and J lost 4 bases; unmatched junction nucleotides: 7. The CDR3 runs to 14 residues. Germline CDR1 reads DFQATT; CDR2 reads SNEGSKA (reference sequence). CDR3 protein: CSAPGTGGLETQYF. Incomplete CDR3 DNA: TGCAGTGCCCCAGGGACAGGGGGTTTAGAGACC.

This clone was seen repeatedly, ten times or more. The observed sequence ends 3 residues before the CDR3 terminus, with the missing tail filled in from the germline J gene. The rearrangement joins TRBV20-1 to TRBJ2-7, with D tentatively TRBD2 (6 bases). The CDR3 consists of 13 residues. Germline V gene sequence: CDR1 DFQATT, CDR2 SNEGSKA (reference sequence). V gave up 7 bases and J gave up 3 bases, with 16 bases separating them. The CDR3 sequence is CSGVLASGYEQYF. The sequenced part of the CDR3 DNA is TGCAGTGGGGTCCTAGCGAGCGGCTACGAG.

This clone showed up many times. The read comes to an end 3 residues before the CDR3 does, leaving the germline J gene to fill in the end. Distinct nucleotide sequences in the sample also encode this CDR3. The chain has TRBV28 and TRBJ2-7; 7 bases line up with TRBD2. CDR3 length: 15 amino acids. With 7 bases clipped from V and 3 bases from J, the junction kept 12 bases outside the gene matches. Germline V lookup: CDR1 MDHEN, CDR2 SYDVKM. Incomplete CDR3 DNA: TGTGCCAGCATTTCCCAGGGAGGGAGGGGCTACGAG. Residues: CASISQGGRGYE. The CDR3 as a whole reads CASISQGGRGYEQYF.

This clone has ten or more counts. Sequencing ends 3 residues short of the CDR3 end; the germline J gene provides the rest. The rearrangement uses TRBV5-1 and TRBJ1-1; D possibly corresponds to TRBD1 (5 bases). The CDR3 covers 15 residues. V lost 1 base and J lost 2, with 12 bases in between. CDR1 SGHRS and CDR2 YFSETQ come from the germline V gene. The CDR3 sequence is CASSLNSGVNTEAFF. The covered CDR3 bases are TGCGCCAGCAGCTTGAACTCGGGGGTAAACACTGAA.

This clone was detected many times. The DNA ends 3 residues before the CDR3 does, and the rest of the CDR3 is filled in from the germline J gene. The chain is built from TRBV20-1 and TRBJ2-3, with TRBD2 matching 10 bases. Germline loops: CDR1 DFQATT, CDR2 SNEGSKA (reference sequence). This CDR3 spans 13 amino acids. The V gene end was trimmed by 6 bases and the J gene end by 8 bases; junction bases not matched to a gene: 8. The sequenced part of the CDR3 DNA is TGCAGTGCGCTACTAGCGGGAATGGGTACG. This translates into CSALLAGMGT. The whole CDR3 sequence is CSALLAGMGTQYF.

The sample holds many counts of this clone. The read terminates 3 residues ahead of where the CDR3 ends, so the germline J gene completes it. The chain carries TRBV30 and TRBJ2-7, with D tentatively TRBD1 (5 bases). Trimming removed 0 bases at V and 2 bases at J, with 11 bases between. CDR3 length: 14 residues. The germline gives CDR1 GTSNPN, CDR2 SVGIG (reference sequence). CDR3 bases read: TGTGCCTGGAGTGTCCTAGGGGTTGCCTACGAG. Protein product: CAWSVLGVAYE. The whole CDR3 protein reads CAWSVLGVAYEQYF.